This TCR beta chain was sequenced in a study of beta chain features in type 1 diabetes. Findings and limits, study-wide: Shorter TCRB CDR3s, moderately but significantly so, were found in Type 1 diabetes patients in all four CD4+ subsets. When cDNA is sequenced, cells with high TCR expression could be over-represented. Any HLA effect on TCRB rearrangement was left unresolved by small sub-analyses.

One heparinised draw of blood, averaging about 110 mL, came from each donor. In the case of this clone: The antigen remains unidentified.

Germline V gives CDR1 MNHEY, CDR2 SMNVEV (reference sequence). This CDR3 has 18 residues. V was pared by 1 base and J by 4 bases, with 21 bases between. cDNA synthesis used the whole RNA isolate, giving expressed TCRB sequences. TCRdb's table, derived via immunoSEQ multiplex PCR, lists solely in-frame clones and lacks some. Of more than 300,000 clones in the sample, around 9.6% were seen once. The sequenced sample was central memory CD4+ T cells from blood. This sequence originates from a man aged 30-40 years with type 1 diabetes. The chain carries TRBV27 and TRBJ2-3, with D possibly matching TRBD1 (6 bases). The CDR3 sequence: CASSLWSVDSLYPDTQYF. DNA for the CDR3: TGTGCCAGCAGTTTATGGTCGGTGGACAGCCTTTACCCAGATACGCAGTATTTT.